What follows describes a single T cell receptor (beta chain). Its antigen is not identified. Sample time point: patch test 2, 6 weeks after DPC sensitization. The sample's treatment: therapeutic diphenylcyclopropenone sensitization with weekly scalp DPC. Total RNA was isolated from unfractionated whole blood. This CDR3 region has 15 residues. The V and J ends lost 5 bases and 4 bases respectively, with 15 bases between them. The data were obtained in a study of human T cells and chemical hapten exposure. Across the study: Subjects had 2% DPC placed on 2 cm by 2 cm of upper inner arm skin for sensitization. Patients, predominantly female, presented with alopecia areata, totalis or universalis.

Each CDR3 protein is one row after TCRdb ran MiXCR on the RACE reads. The sample carries 35,000 to 55,000 distinct CDR3 sequences, approximately 9.6% recorded once. Study-level results: Relative to controls, expanded TCRs formed significantly more large CDR3 similarity clusters. DPC sensitization produced no change in TCRs with frequency above 1 in 1000.

This chain joins TRBV12-3 or TRBV12-4 and TRBJ2-1; D is unclear. The receptor's source is a young woman with alopecia areata. Some clones in this sample may be carry-over from other donors' samples. The sequencing here drew on whole blood, taken in connection with sensitization to the hapten diphenylcyclopropenone (DPC). The CDR3 reads CASSPDTLRYNEQFF. The CDR3 coding sequence is TGTGCCAGCAGTCCTGACACCCTGCGGTACAATGAGCAGTTCTTC.